This TCR beta chain came from a study of shared clonotypes between healthy human individuals. Here immunoSEQ multiplex PCR was the method, and the copy in TCRdb shows in-frame clones only, minus some. The table lists about 680,000 clones, roughly 78% of them singletons. Each sample came from a Caucasian adult donor living in Nashville, Tennessee. The TCR originated in a woman aged 30 to 39 in good health. Sequenced input: memory CD4+ T cells sorted from blood. Subset specified: CD45RA-negative fraction.

The CDR3 DNA reads TGTGCCAGCATCCCTAGCGGGCATGCCTACGAGCAGTACTTC. Protein: CASIPSGHAYEQYF. The chain recombines TRBV28 with TRBJ2-7, with TRBD2 matching over 8 bases. The trim removed 7 bases at V and 2 bases at J, leaving 7 bases unmatched. Germline lookup yields CDR1 MDHEN and CDR2 SYDVKM. This CDR3 spans 14 amino acids.